A single sample is the source of the 5 T cell receptor beta chains below, sequenced in a study of blood T cells in healthy people across ages. PCR was performed a second time for roughly 7 to 11 cycles using a sample-barcoded 5' primer and a J-beta primer mix. Each CDR3 protein gets one entry after TCRdb re-called the 5' RACE reads with MiXCR. The sample records around 800,000 distinct CDR3 sequences, approximately 53% being singletons. Sequencing input: blood. The origin of the receptors is a man aged 80 or over in good health.

The chain carries TRBV5-1 and TRBJ2-3; 9 positions match TRBD2. The trim removed 0 bases at V and 3 bases at J, leaving 5 bases unmatched. The CDR3 length is 16 residues. Germline assignment: CDR1 SGHRS and CDR2 YFSETQ. CDR3 coding DNA: TGCGCCAGCAGCTTGGGGGCTAGCGGGACGACAGATACGCAGTATTTT. Encoded protein: CASSLGASGTTDTQYF.

The rearrangement links TRBV25-1 to TRBJ1-2; D might be TRBD1 (5 bases). Trimming took 3 bases from V and 2 from J, leaving 13 bases between them. The CDR3 contains 15 residues. Germline V gene data show CDR1 as MGHDK and CDR2 as SYGVNS. CDR3 protein: CASSDRLGVNYGYTF. The CDR3 nucleotides are TGTGCCAGCAGTGATCGACTGGGGGTGAACTATGGCTACACCTTC.

The chain links TRBV7-2 to TRBJ2-3, with TRBD2 matching over 9 bases. This CDR3 spans 16 amino acids. J lost 2 bases, V lost 5 bases, and 8 bases had no gene match. CDR1 SGHTA and CDR2 FQGNSA come from the germline V gene. Here the CDR3 reads CASSPRLAELTDTQYF. The CDR3, as DNA: TGTGCCAGCAGCCCTCGACTAGCGGAGCTCACAGATACGCAGTATTTT.

To note about this clonotype: Germline is not matched at one junction end, which may reflect a read error. This sequence joins TRBV20-1 and TRBJ1-6; 9 nucleotides align to TRBD1. The germline CDR1 and CDR2 sequences are DFQATT and SNEGSKA (reference sequence). This CDR3 has 16 amino acids. The CDR3 DNA is TGCAGTGCTAGAGGAGGACAGGGGTTGTTTAATCCACCCCTCCACTTT. It translates to CSARGGQGLFNPPLHF.

The gene calls are TRBV3-1 and TRBJ2-1; D unresolved. Germline V gene data show CDR1 as LGHDT and CDR2 as YNNKEL (reference sequence). Trimming took 0 bases from V and 10 from J, leaving 13 bases between them. The CDR3 totals 14 residues. In DNA form, the CDR3 reads TGTGCCAGCAGCCAAGAAGGAAGGGCCAGCGAGCAGTTCTTC. Amino acids: CASSQEGRASEQFF.